This TCR beta chain came from a study of identical twins. The V gene's germline CDR1 is MDHEN and CDR2 SYDVKM. The length of the CDR3 is 14 residues. The V gene lost 10 bases and the J gene lost 1 base, with 16 bases spanning the gap. A universal primer site was incorporated via template switching, and the cDNA contained unique molecular identifiers. TCRdb fed the 5' RACE reads into MiXCR, producing one record per CDR3 protein. This sample yields about 260,000 distinct CDR3 sequences, of which roughly 7% are seen a single time; under 4% belongs to the top ten. This clonotype has a handful of counts. As yet, its antigen is unknown. Findings and limits, study-wide: Interpretation of the results relied on cross-sectional statistical analysis and not on following the same donors. A lower insertion count was a feature of abundant cord blood beta clonotypes, with no such feature in memory repertoires.

Another study also made use of these data, one on yellow fever vaccine responses in identical twins. That study adds: As reported, the vaccine T cell response of twins seemed partly convergent and partly personalized.

V gene TRBV28 combines with J gene TRBJ1-1; D gene ambiguous. The sequence was collected from a woman between 18 and 29 years old in good health. Material for sequencing was memory (CD45RO+) T cells sorted from blood. The CDR3 nucleotides read TGTGCCACGGGAAGCGCGACGGAGAACACTGAAGCTTTCTTT. Translated: CATGSATENTEAFF.